This T cell receptor (beta chain) was captured in a study of blood T cell repertoires in COVID-19. Study in general: Samples taken during acute and convalescent COVID-19 were collected in the United States, Italy and Spain. PBMCs, B-cell-depleted T cells, or T cells were the source of the cDNA or gDNA that made up the material.

TCRdb keeps only in-frame clones here, not all; method: immunoSEQ multiplex PCR. The sample consists of 130,000 to 150,000 clones, approximately 85% of them appearing once. The sample taken for sequencing was peripheral blood. This clonotype was sampled from an older woman with COVID-19, enrolled during active disease.

Written as DNA, the CDR3 is TGTGCCACCAGCGAGGGGGACTATGGCTACACCTTC. Its translation is CATSEGDYGYTF. The chain recombines TRBV15 with TRBJ1-2, with a possible D match to TRBD1 (6 bases). The germline V gene encodes CDR1 LNHNV and CDR2 YYDKDF (reference sequence). CDR3 length equals 12 residues. Trimming removed 5 bases at V and 3 bases at J, with 7 bases between.